This T cell receptor (beta chain) came from a study of blood T cell repertoires in COVID-19. V lost 0 bases and J lost 5, with 17 bases in between. Germline CDR1 reads SEHNR; CDR2 reads FQNEAQ (reference sequence). The length of the CDR3 is 17 residues. Participants, 18 to 89 years old, spanned about 26 US areas. Participants were placed into cohorts based on the clinical history they reported. Cohort 3 recovered donors had two negative PCRs, clearance, or symptom resolution. Study processing details: Estimation of nucleated cell counts relied on the amplification of reference gene primers. Using immunoSEQ multiplex PCR, the repertoire was profiled, and TCRdb retains in-frame clones only, with some absent. V and J calls and clone size come straight from that table; D and trimming were deduced from the DNA. The sample lists hundreds of thousands of clones, 85% to 90% occurring once.

This chain connects TRBV7-9 to TRBJ1-5; a possible D gene is TRBD1 (5 bases). This clonotype was obtained from a middle-aged man who had recovered from COVID-19. Material: PBMCs or T cells enriched from blood (not recorded which). The CDR3: CASSLARRDGLDQPQHF. The CDR3 coding sequence is TGTGCCAGCAGCTTAGCAAGGCGGGACGGACTGGATCAGCCCCAGCATTTT. Using reference TRBV7-9 and TRBJ1-5 for the parts outside the CDR3, the full variable domain is DTGVSQNPRHKITKRGQNVTFRCDPISEHNRLYWYRQTLGQGPEFLTYFQNEAQLEKSRLLSDRFSAERPKGSFSTLEIQRTEQGDSAMYLCASSLARRDGLDQPQHFGDGTRLSIL.